Listed below are T cell receptor beta chains from one sample, sequenced in a study of regulatory T cells in long-lasting Graves disease. A single record per CDR3 protein comes from TCRdb applying MiXCR to the multiplex PCR reads. The data contain 700,000 or so distinct CDR3 sequences, 25% to 35% of them singletons. The starting material was peripheral blood mononuclear cells (PBMCs), obtained when the disease was refractory, from a patient treated with antithyroid drugs. Receptor source: a female donor with Graves disease. CDR3s include the opening cysteine and the closing phenylalanine or tryptophan. The D gene is left open where the match is weak. A clone size is listed for some rows: how often the clone was seen (once, few, many), or a class if it is expanded.

size: many; J: TRBJ1-1; D: .; V: TRBV12-3/TRBV12-4; DNA: TGTGCCAGCAGTTTAGATCCAGGGCCGGCGAAAGCTTTCTTT; CDR3: CASSLDPGPAKAFF
size: few; J: TRBJ1-3; D: .; V: TRBV27; DNA: TGTGCCAGCAGAGTGACAGCTGACTCTGGAAACACCATATATTTT; CDR3: CASRVTADSGNTIYF
size: many; J: TRBJ2-7; D: TRBD1; V: TRBV28; DNA: TGTGCCAGCAGTCCCCCGAAGACAGGGTTTCCCTACGAGCAGTACTTC; CDR3: CASSPPKTGFPYEQYF
size: many; J: TRBJ1-2; D: .; V: TRBV28; DNA: TGTGCCAGCAGTTACCCACTTGGCGGGGGCTATGGCTACACCTTC; CDR3: CASSYPLGGGYGYTF
size: .; J: TRBJ1-1; D: TRBD1; V: TRBV5-1; DNA: TGCGCCAGCAGCTCCTCGGGACAGCTGTTAGCAGAAGCTTTCTTT; CDR3: CASSSSGQLLAEAFF
size: .; J: TRBJ1-1; D: .; V: TRBV29-1; DNA: TGCAGCGTGACCCGCAGGGCTAGGGCTGAAGCTTTCTTT; CDR3: CSVTRRARAEAFF
size: .; J: TRBJ1-2; D: .; V: TRBV18; DNA: TGTGCCACGAAGATGGACCTCTATGGCCACACCTTC; CDR3: CATKMDLYGHTF
size: few; J: TRBJ1-1; D: .; V: TRBV30; DNA: TGTGCCTGGATTCCCGGCCTCGGGCAAACTGAAGCTTTCTTT; CDR3: CAWIPGLGQTEAFF
size: few; J: TRBJ1-2; D: TRBD1; V: TRBV29-1; DNA: TGCAGCGTTAGGGACAGGGGGTCGGGCTACACCTTC; CDR3: CSVRDRGSGYTF
size: few; J: TRBJ2-5; D: TRBD1; V: TRBV30; DNA: TGTGCCTGGAGTACCCCGGGACAGATGGGAGAGACCCAGTACTTC; CDR3: CAWSTPGQMGETQYF
size: few; J: TRBJ1-1; D: .; V: TRBV9; DNA: TGTGCCAGCAGCGACAGTCCAACCCGAGGGAGACTGAGAGGGGGGTCGGAAGCTTTCTTT; CDR3: CASSDSPTRGRLRGGSEAFF
size: few; J: TRBJ1-5; D: .; V: TRBV6-1; DNA: TGTGCCAGCGGGGGGGCGTATAGCAATCAGCCCCAGCATTTT; CDR3: CASGGAYSNQPQHF
size: .; J: TRBJ1-1; D: TRBD1; V: TRBV20-1; DNA: TGCAGTGCTAAAATAGACAGGGGGGGAGCTTTCTTT; CDR3: CSAKIDRGGAFF
size: .; J: TRBJ1-3; D: .; V: TRBV6-1; DNA: TGTGCCAGCAGAAATTCTTTGGGGGGAAACACCATATATTTT; CDR3: CASRNSLGGNTIYF
size: many; J: TRBJ1-2; D: .; V: TRBV24-1; DNA: TGTGCCACCAGTGATTCACAGGGTGGGAGCGGCGGCTACACCTTC; CDR3: CATSDSQGGSGGYTF